These T cell receptor beta chains were read from a single sample in a study of PD-1 blockade in classical Hodgkin lymphoma. TCRdb's table, derived via immunoSEQ multiplex PCR, lists solely in-frame clones and lacks some. The data hold tens of thousands of clones, with about 70% observed a single time. This material consisted of peripheral blood mononuclear cells (PBMCs), taken before the fourth cycle of nivolumab. The receptors here all came from a human donor with classical Hodgkin lymphoma. CDR3s include the opening cysteine and the closing phenylalanine or tryptophan. The order of the fields is J gene, clone size, D gene, V gene, CDR3 protein, CDR3 DNA. D genes are given only for firm matches. Some rows have no size entry. The others give once, few or many, or a class for an expanded clone.

TRBJ2-5	-	-	TRBV15	CATSRGLSVQETQYF	TGTGCCACCAGCAGAGGCCTGTCCGTCCAAGAGACCCAGTACTTC
TRBJ2-7	few	-	TRBV19	CASSISDREVQYF	TGTGCCAGTAGTATAAGTGACAGGGAGGTGCAGTACTTC
TRBJ1-6	-	-	TRBV21-1	CASLTGGDYNSPLHF	TGTGCCAGTTTGACAGGGGGCGATTATAATTCACCCCTCCACTTT
TRBJ2-3	-	-	TRBV19	CASSITRGTHTQYF	TGTGCCAGTAGTATCACACGGGGCACACATACGCAGTATTTT
TRBJ2-2	-	TRBD2	TRBV5-1	CASSFQAGITGELFF	TGCGCCAGCAGCTTCCAAGCGGGGATCACCGGGGAGCTGTTTTTT
TRBJ2-3	-	-	TRBV9	CASSVVGDLDTQYF	TGTGCCAGCAGCGTAGTGGGGGACTTAGATACGCAGTATTTT
TRBJ2-1	-	TRBD2	TRBV7-9	CASSLTGTSGPDEQFF	TGTGCCAGCAGCTTAACCGGGACTAGCGGGCCCGATGAGCAGTTCTTC
TRBJ1-6	-	-	TRBV6-5	CASSYHRDGYNSPLHF	TGTGCCAGCAGTTATCACCGGGACGGCTATAATTCACCCCTCCACTTT
TRBJ2-1	-	-	TRBV6-5	CASSYRDGYNEQFF	TGTGCCAGCAGTTACCGGGACGGTTACAATGAGCAGTTCTTC
TRBJ1-2	-	TRBD1	TRBV19	CASTPDRGLYGYTF	TGTGCCAGTACCCCGGACAGGGGTCTCTATGGCTACACCTTC
TRBJ2-1	-	TRBD2	TRBV2	CASSESGLAGAAEQFF	TGTGCCAGCAGTGAATCCGGACTAGCGGGAGCAGCTGAGCAGTTCTTC
TRBJ2-5	few	-	TRBV5-6	CASSLVWQMGETQYF	TGTGCCAGCAGCTTGGTGTGGCAGATGGGGGAGACCCAGTACTTC
TRBJ2-4	-	TRBD2	TRBV4-1	CASSPGGTKNIQYF	TGCGCCAGCAGCCCGGGGGGGACCAAAAACATTCAGTACTTC
TRBJ2-3	once	-	TRBV11-2	CASSLGRGSSTDTQYF	TGTGCCAGCAGCTTAGGAAGGGGTTCTAGCACAGATACGCAGTATTTT
TRBJ2-7	-	TRBD1	TRBV6-5	CASSYSRGQAFYF	TGTGCCAGCAGTTACTCCAGGGGACAGGCCTTTTACTTC
TRBJ1-5	-	-	TRBV19	CASSMGYGYNQPQHF	TGTGCCAGTAGTATGGGGTATGGCTACAATCAGCCCCAGCATTTT
TRBJ2-3	-	TRBD1	TRBV7-9	CASSAPDRGSDTQYF	TGTGCCAGCAGCGCCCCAGACAGGGGGTCAGATACGCAGTATTTT
TRBJ2-7	medium-sized	TRBD2	TRBV20-1	CSARIGGRRYF	TGCAGTGCTAGAATTGGCGGGAGGCGGTACTTC
TRBJ1-2	-	-	TRBV6-5	CASRGFGYTF	TGTGCCAGCCGGGGCTTTGGCTACACCTTC
TRBJ2-7	-	-	TRBV5-1	CASTPGSLGDEQYF	TGCGCCAGCACCCCCGGATCTCTAGGGGACGAGCAGTACTTC
TRBJ2-7	-	TRBD1	TRBV30	CAWSGGTGSYEQYF	TGTGCCTGGAGTGGGGGGACAGGGTCCTACGAGCAGTACTTC
TRBJ2-7	-	-	TRBV4-2	CASSQDAAVPYEQYF	TGTGCCAGCAGCCAAGATGCGGCTGTTCCCTACGAGCAGTACTTC
TRBJ1-6	-	-	TRBV27	CASRYRIGGYNSPLHF	TGTGCCAGCAGGTACAGGATCGGTGGGTATAATTCACCCCTCCACTTT
TRBJ2-7	-	-	TRBV19	CASSAGDGQYF	TGTGCCAGTAGCGCAGGGGATGGGCAGTACTTC
TRBJ2-5	-	-	TRBV7-9	CASSLEGSLRGETQYF	TGTGCCAGCAGCTTAGAGGGCAGCCTACGTGGAGAGACCCAGTACTTC
TRBJ2-7	-	-	TRBV6-5	CASLRDGEQYF	TGTGCCAGCCTCCGAGATGGCGAGCAGTACTTC
TRBJ1-3	-	-	TRBV7-2	CASSSPGGYSGNTIYF	TGTGCCAGCAGCTCTCCTGGGGGGTACTCTGGAAACACCATATATTTT
TRBJ1-4	many	-	TRBV18	CASSPGQNREKLFF	TGTGCCAGCTCACCGGGACAAAATAGGGAAAAACTGTTTTTT
TRBJ2-2	-	-	TRBV5-8	CASSLEGARTGELFF	TGTGCCAGCAGCTTGGAAGGGGCGAGGACCGGGGAGCTGTTTTTT
TRBJ2-4	-	-	TRBV9	CASSVAPRTGPGNIQYF	TGTGCCAGCAGCGTAGCCCCTCGGACTGGACCGGGGAACATTCAGTACTTC
TRBJ2-7	-	-	TRBV28	CASTPDHYEQYF	TGTGCCAGCACCCCCGACCATTACGAGCAGTACTTC